A single sample is the source of the 30 T cell receptor beta chains below, sequenced in a study of T-cell reconstitution after alpha-beta-depleted transplantation in children. The TCRbeta library incorporated unique molecular identifiers. TCRdb redid the calling of the PCR reads with MiXCR, one entry per CDR3 protein. Here the sample spans 600,000 to 800,000 distinct CDR3 sequences, around 12% being singletons. The sample was PBMCs, taken before TCRalphabeta/CD19-depleted stem cell transplant. The source is a girl aged 2 to 10 with congenital amegakaryocytic thrombocytopenia, due to receive a stem cell transplant.

This clonotype was observed at least ten times. The chain employs TRBV7-8 and TRBJ2-7, with TRBD1 matching 8 bases. Germline V CDR1 and CDR2: SGHVS, FQNEAQ. This CDR3 is built from 17 residues. V lost 1 base to trimming and J lost 9 bases; unmatched junction nucleotides: 17. Here the CDR3 DNA reads TGTGCCAGCAGCTTAGGGGATTGGGGACAGGCCGATTATGGGCAGTACTTC. Amino acids: CASSLGDWGQADYGQYF.

The chain is built from TRBV7-2 and TRBJ2-1; D gene unclear. Germline loops: CDR1 SGHTA, CDR2 FQGNSA. This CDR3 contains 16 residues. With 7 bases removed from V and 1 base from J, the gap between germline ends came to 17 bases. DNA for the CDR3: TGTGCCAGCACCCCTCCGGTGAGCAGGTCCTACAATGAGCAGTTCTTC. It encodes CASTPPVSRSYNEQFF.

V and J are TRBV2 and TRBJ2-3; maybe TRBD2 (5 bases). Germline-derived CDR1 and CDR2 are SNHLY and FYNNEI. CDR3 length: 13 amino acids. This CDR3 reads CSTEGSGADTQYF. The CDR3 DNA is TGTTCCACCGAGGGATCCGGGGCAGATACGCAGTATTTT. Full variable domain (remainder filled in from reference TRBV2 and TRBJ2-3): EPEVTQTPSHQVTQMGQEVILRCVPISNHLYFYWYRQILGQKVEFLVSFYNNEISEKSEIFDDQFSVERPDGSNFTLKIRSTKLEDSAMYFCSTEGSGADTQYFGPGTRLTVL.

This clonotype was detected only a few times. The rearrangement joins TRBV2 to TRBJ2-6; either TRBD1 or TRBD2 may supply D (5 bases each). Trimming cost V 8 bases and J 0 bases, with 8 bases left between them. The CDR3 consists of 14 residues. Germline V gene sequence: CDR1 SNHLY, CDR2 FYNNEI. CDR3 nucleotide sequence: TGTGCCAGCGGGACGAGCTCTGGGGCCAACGTCCTGACTTTC. It is translated as CASGTSSGANVLTF. Combining the CDR3 with reference TRBV2 and TRBJ2-6 gives the whole variable domain EPEVTQTPSHQVTQMGQEVILRCVPISNHLYFYWYRQILGQKVEFLVSFYNNEISEKSEIFDDQFSVERPDGSNFTLKIRSTKLEDSAMYFCASGTSSGANVLTFGAGSRLTVL.

This rearrangement joins TRBV7-9 to TRBJ1-3; no clear D gene. CDR3 length equals 13 residues. V was pared by 1 base and J by 7 bases, with 8 bases between. Germline lookup yields CDR1 SEHNR and CDR2 FQNEAQ (reference sequence). Written as DNA, the CDR3 is TGTGCCAGCAGCTTAGGTTCCTTTAACACCATATATTTT. It encodes CASSLGSFNTIYF. The full variable domain, in which reference TRBV7-9 and TRBJ1-3 provide the parts outside the CDR3, is DTGVSQNPRHKITKRGQNVTFRCDPISEHNRLYWYRQTLGQGPEFLTYFQNEAQLEKSRLLSDRFSAERPKGSFSTLEIQRTEQGDSAMYLCASSLGSFNTIYFGEGSWLTVV.

There are a few counts of this clonotype. This chain connects TRBV29-1 to TRBJ2-3; D uncertain. V lost 1 base to trimming and J lost 4 bases, with 6 bases between them. CDR3 size: 12 residues. Germline V gene sequence: CDR1 SQVTM, CDR2 ANQGSEA. The CDR3 DNA sequence: TGCAGCGTTGAAGTTCCCCCAGATACGCAGTATTTT. Its translation: CSVEVPPDTQYF.

This clonotype was detected a few times. The rearrangement joins TRBV10-3 to TRBJ2-1; 14 positions agree with TRBD2. This CDR3 is 16 amino acids long. The V segment lost 6 bases and the J segment 5 bases; nucleotides outside the gene matches: 6. Germline lookup yields CDR1 ENHRY and CDR2 SYGVKD. The CDR3 here is CAIRDRLAGGDNEQFF. Here the CDR3 DNA reads TGTGCCATCAGGGACAGACTAGCGGGAGGGGACAATGAGCAGTTCTTC.

This clonotype occurred a few times. The chain couples TRBV12-3 or TRBV12-4 to TRBJ2-7; TRBD2 matches at 9 bases. V shed 0 bases and J 3 bases; nucleotides not matched to a gene: 3. This CDR3 has 15 amino acids. The CDR3 bases are TGTGCCAGCAGTTTAGCGCGAGCGGGAGGCTACGAGCAGTACTTC. The encoded protein is CASSLARAGGYEQYF.

The gene calls are TRBV12-3 or TRBV12-4 and TRBJ2-2; 11 nucleotides agree with TRBD2. V was clipped by 4 bases and J by 4 bases; unmatched bases: 5. This CDR3 is 16 amino acids long. CDR3 loop: CASSSTSGKATGELFF. In DNA form, the CDR3 reads TGTGCCAGCAGTTCGACTAGCGGGAAGGCCACCGGGGAGCTGTTTTTT.

This clonotype was seen repeatedly, ten times or more. This chain uses TRBV5-1 with TRBJ1-2; no reliable D call. There are 14 residues in the CDR3. Per the germline V gene, CDR1 is SGHRS and CDR2 is YFSETQ. V was trimmed by 0 bases and J by 4 bases, leaving 10 bases between them. The CDR3 sequence is CASSLDKGSYGYTF. In DNA, the CDR3 is TGCGCCAGCAGCTTGGATAAGGGCAGCTATGGCTACACCTTC.

This clonotype occurred a few times. The DNA for the CDR3 is TGTGCCAGCAGTTTCGGCGGGAGGGCCAGTGATACGCAGTATTTT. Translation: CASSFGGRASDTQYF. The V gene is TRBV12-3 or TRBV12-4, the J gene TRBJ2-3, with 9 nucleotides matching TRBD2. CDR3 length: 15 amino acids. V lost 3 bases and J lost 6; bases outside the gene matches: 7.

This clonotype showed up many times. The gene calls are TRBV12-3 or TRBV12-4 and TRBJ2-1; 9 bases are shared with TRBD2. The CDR3 totals 15 residues. V lost 5 bases, J lost 6 bases, and 8 bases stayed unmatched. The CDR3 bases are TGTGCCAGCAGTAAGTTTAGCGGGAGCGCCAATGAGCAGTTCTTC. Amino acid sequence: CASSKFSGSANEQFF.

The rearrangement links TRBV20-1 to TRBJ2-1, with a possible D match to TRBD1 (6 bases). Germline assignment: CDR1 DFQATT and CDR2 SNEGSKA (reference sequence). Trimming shortened V by 6 bases and J by 2 bases, and 11 bases separated the two germline ends. The CDR3 has 13 residues. The CDR3 DNA reads TGCAGTGCAAACAGGGTAACCTACAATGAGCAGTTCTTC. Its translation: CSANRVTYNEQFF.

Ten or more counts support this clonotype. The rearrangement uses TRBV3-1 and TRBJ2-1; D ambiguous. Trimming cost V 3 bases and J 6 bases, with 12 bases left between them. There are 14 residues in the CDR3. Germline V gene data show CDR1 as LGHDT and CDR2 as YNNKEL (reference sequence). CDR3 protein: CASSHTGVGNEQFF. The CDR3, as DNA: TGTGCCAGCAGCCACACTGGGGTTGGCAATGAGCAGTTCTTC.

This clonotype has more than one count but fewer than ten. The chain couples TRBV5-1 to TRBJ2-7, with a weak D call TRBD1 (5 bases). The V end lost 4 bases, the J end lost 4 bases, and 18 bases lay between the germline ends. Germline V lookup: CDR1 SGHRS, CDR2 YFSETQ. The CDR3 is 15 residues long. CDR3 residues: CASSHDSVGFYEQYF. CDR3 coding DNA: TGCGCCAGCAGCCACGACAGCGTTGGGTTTTACGAGCAGTACTTC.

This clonotype appeared a few times. The chain is built from TRBV27 and TRBJ1-4; the D is unclear. The V gene's germline CDR1 is MNHEY and CDR2 SMNVEV (reference sequence). The CDR3 runs 14 residues. Trimming took 3 bases from V and 8 from J, leaving 13 bases between them. The CDR3, as DNA: TGTGCCAGCAGTTTGAAACAGTTTGGAGAAAAACTGTTTTTT. It codes for CASSLKQFGEKLFF.

The chain couples TRBV5-1 to TRBJ1-1, with a possible D match to TRBD1 (5 bases). Trimming removed 0 bases at V and 0 bases at J, with 18 bases between. The CDR3 is made up of 18 amino acids. The germline gives CDR1 SGHRS, CDR2 YFSETQ. CDR3 DNA: TGCGCCAGCAGCTTGGCCCCGGGACTCCGGATCATGAACACTGAAGCTTTCTTT. Translated, it gives CASSLAPGLRIMNTEAFF. Looking up the rest from reference TRBV5-1 and TRBJ1-1 gives the full variable domain: KAGVTQTPRYLIKTRGQQVTLSCSPISGHRSVSWYQQTPGQGLQFLFEYFSETQRNKGNFPGRFSGRQFSNSRSEMNVSTLELGDSALYLCASSLAPGLRIMNTEAFFGQGTRLTVV.

The sample holds many counts of this clonotype. This chain connects TRBV12-3 or TRBV12-4 to TRBJ2-7; D is undetermined. V was cut by 6 bases and J by 8 bases, with 14 bases left in between. This CDR3 region has 12 residues. The CDR3: CASSLSELQQYF. The CDR3 DNA is TGTGCCAGCAGCCTTTCAGAGTTGCAGCAGTACTTC.

This clonotype has a handful of counts. J is TRBJ2-7 and V is TRBV4-1; D might be TRBD2 (6 bases). V lost 4 bases to trimming and J lost 0 bases, with 13 bases between them. CDR1 and CDR2 from the germline V gene are MGHRA and YSYEKL. The CDR3 spans 15 residues. Here the CDR3 DNA reads TGCGCCAGCAGCCCACGAATCGGGAGCTCCTACGAGCAGTACTTC. Translation gives CASSPRIGSSYEQYF.

This clonotype has only a few counts. The J gene is TRBJ2-5, the V gene TRBV5-1; 7 bases match TRBD2. The length of the CDR3 is 15 residues. The V and J ends lost 0 bases and 4 bases, in that order; junction bases with no gene match: 6. Germline V gene lookup returns CDR1 SGHRS and CDR2 YFSETQ. The CDR3 DNA reads TGCGCCAGCAGCTTGGAGGCGGGAGTAGGAGAGACCCAGTACTTC. It codes for CASSLEAGVGETQYF.

Of note for this clonotype: At one boundary the junction diverges from the germline segment, which might be a read error. This sequence joins TRBV20-1 and TRBJ1-6, with 9 positions matching TRBD1. The CDR3 sequence is 17 residues long. Germline V gene sequence: CDR1 DFQATT, CDR2 SNEGSKA (reference sequence). CDR3 in amino acids: CCATTGGAGSYNSPLHF. The CDR3 DNA is TGCTGTGCTACAACAGGGGGCGCGGGGTCCTATAATTCACCCCTCCACTTT.

Only a few counts were recorded for this clonotype. V and J are TRBV10-3 and TRBJ2-1; TRBD2 aligns across 12 bases. The CDR3 covers 19 residues. Germline CDR1 and CDR2: ENHRY and SYGVKD. With V trimmed by 4 bases and J by 3 bases, 13 bases remained unmatched. CDR3 sequence: CAISVPGKSSGGGYNEQFF. For the CDR3, the DNA is TGTGCCATCAGTGTCCCGGGCAAATCTAGCGGGGGGGGCTACAATGAGCAGTTCTTC.

This clonotype has only a few counts. This chain links TRBV28 with TRBJ2-7; D might be TRBD1 or TRBD2, each matching 6 bases. CDR1 and CDR2 from the germline V gene are MDHEN and SYDVKM. The CDR3 has 16 residues. V lost 3 bases and J 5 bases, leaving 20 bases between the germline ends. CDR3 nucleotides: TGTGCCAGCAGTTTTAATGTTTGGGGGGCCGTCAACGAGCAGTACTTC. It translates to CASSFNVWGAVNEQYF.

This clonotype was detected ten times or more. The chain joins TRBV5-1 to TRBJ2-7; D is undetermined. Germline CDR1 SGHRS, CDR2 YFSETQ. Deletions cut 1 base from V and 1 base from J, with 6 bases between. This CDR3 is built from 13 residues. CDR3: CASSLSQSYEQYF. CDR3 bases: TGCGCCAGCAGCTTGTCACAGTCCTACGAGCAGTACTTC.

This clonotype has ten or more counts. The chain has TRBV6-2 or TRBV6-3 and TRBJ1-2; D unclear. This CDR3 has 12 amino acids. Germline values: CDR1 MNHEY, CDR2 SVGEGT. Deletions cut 2 bases from V and 3 bases from J, with 4 bases between. In nucleotides, the CDR3 is TGTGCCAGCAGTTACGGGTACTATGGCTACACCTTC. This gives the protein CASSYGYYGYTF.

The chain is built from TRBV7-8 and TRBJ2-2; a weak D match, TRBD2 (6 bases). Germline CDR1 SGHVS, CDR2 FQNEAQ. Trimming cost V 5 bases and J 5 bases, with 15 bases left between them. The CDR3 has 15 amino acids. CDR3 protein: CASSPQRLDTGELFF. DNA of the CDR3: TGTGCCAGCAGCCCCCAGCGACTAGATACCGGGGAGCTGTTTTTT. Full variable domain (rest looked up from reference TRBV7-8 and TRBJ2-2): GAGVSQSPRYKVAKRGQDVALRCDPISGHVSLFWYQQALGQGPEFLTYFQNEAQLDKSGLPSDRFFAERPEGSVSTLKIQRTQQEDSAVYLCASSPQRLDTGELFFGEGSRLTVL.

This clonotype was seen a few times. The V gene is TRBV29-1, the J gene TRBJ2-1, with 12 bases that match TRBD2. J was trimmed by 5 bases and V by 3 bases; bases with no gene match: 5. Germline V gene sequence: CDR1 SQVTM, CDR2 ANQGSEA. CDR3 length: 15 residues. The chain's CDR3 is CSVDLAGGPDNEQFF. The DNA for the CDR3 is TGCAGCGTTGATCTAGCGGGAGGGCCCGACAATGAGCAGTTCTTC.

This clonotype occurred many times. The chain is built from TRBV20-1 and TRBJ2-1, with D perhaps TRBD2 (6 bases). The V and J ends lost 3 bases and 10 bases respectively, with 16 bases between them. CDR1 is DFQATT, CDR2 SNEGSKA, per germline (reference sequence). The CDR3 consists of 13 residues. The CDR3 spells CSARSAGLREQFF. The CDR3 DNA sequence: TGCAGTGCTAGGTCTGCGGGGCTGAGGGAGCAGTTCTTC.

V and J are TRBV28 and TRBJ2-7, with 7 bases identical to TRBD1. The CDR3 sequence is 14 residues long. CDR1 is MDHEN, CDR2 SYDVKM, per germline. V gave up 8 bases and J gave up 2 bases; unmatched junction bases: 9. The CDR3 nucleotides are TGTGCCAGCCAAAAACAGGGGAGACCCTACGAGCAGTACTTC. Translating gives CASQKQGRPYEQYF.

The table lists this clonotype with many counts. The chain couples TRBV20-1 to TRBJ2-1, with 11 bases aligning to TRBD2. With 6 bases clipped from V and 9 bases from J, the junction kept 10 bases outside the gene matches. Per germline, CDR1 DFQATT and CDR2 SNEGSKA (reference sequence). This CDR3 spans 14 amino acids. The CDR3 DNA reads as TGCAGTGCCTCCCGACTAGCGGGGCAGGGTGAGCAGTTCTTC. Its translation is CSASRLAGQGEQFF.